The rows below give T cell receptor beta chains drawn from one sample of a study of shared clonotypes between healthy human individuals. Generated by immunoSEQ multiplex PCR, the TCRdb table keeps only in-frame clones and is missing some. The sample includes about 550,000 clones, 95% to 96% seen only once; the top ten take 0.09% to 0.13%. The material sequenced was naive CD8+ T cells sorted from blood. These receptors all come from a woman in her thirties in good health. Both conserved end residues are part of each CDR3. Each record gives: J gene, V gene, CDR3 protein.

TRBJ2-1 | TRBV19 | CASSIAGEFYNEQFF
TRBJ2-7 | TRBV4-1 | CASSQSPGAHEQYF
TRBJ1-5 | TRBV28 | CASSLLAGNQPQHF
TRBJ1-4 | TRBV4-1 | CASSQDGTGANEKLFF
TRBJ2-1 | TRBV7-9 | CASSPNLAGGSYNEQFF
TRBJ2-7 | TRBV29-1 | CSVVDSSSYEQYF
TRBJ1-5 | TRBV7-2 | CASSLYKGNQPQHF
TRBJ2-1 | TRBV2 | CASSASGRLGITREQFF
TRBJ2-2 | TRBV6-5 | CASSSSTGLFVGELFF
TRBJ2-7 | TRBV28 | CASSFFPRDRAPITSYEQYF
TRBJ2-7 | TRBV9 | CASSSGSDYEQYF
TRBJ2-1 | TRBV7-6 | CASSAPTGFNEQFF
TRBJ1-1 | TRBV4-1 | CASSQFPTRRMNTEAFF
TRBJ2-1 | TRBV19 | CASSINRDFEQFF
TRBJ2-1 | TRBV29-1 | CSVEGPGSSSYNEQFF
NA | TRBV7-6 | CASSLWSGTDHEQYF
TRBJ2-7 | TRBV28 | CASSLFGSLAGGPSYEQYF
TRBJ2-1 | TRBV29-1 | CSVGLASSYNEQFF
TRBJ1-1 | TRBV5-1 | CASSLEGLLGMNTEAFF
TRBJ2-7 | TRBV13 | CASSPAGDYEQYF
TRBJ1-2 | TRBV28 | CASSLNGQEDGYTF
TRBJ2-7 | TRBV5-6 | CASSAARDNSYERYF
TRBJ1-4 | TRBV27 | CASGTLATNEKLFF
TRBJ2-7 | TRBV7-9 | CASSSDITGRSYEQYF
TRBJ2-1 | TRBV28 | CASSLAGGPNEQFF
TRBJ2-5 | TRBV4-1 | CASSQVGKETQYF
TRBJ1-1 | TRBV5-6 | CASSLGDTEAFF
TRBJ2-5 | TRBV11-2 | CASSFPVGHRETQYF
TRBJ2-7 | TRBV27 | CASSLDSRDGGYEQYF
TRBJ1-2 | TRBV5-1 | CASSPEGQPGGGYTF
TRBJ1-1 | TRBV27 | CASSLWKNTEAFF
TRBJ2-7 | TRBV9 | CASSVAGSYEQYF
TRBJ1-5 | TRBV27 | CASKQGTGQPQHF
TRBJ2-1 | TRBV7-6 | CASSDGRGGEQFF
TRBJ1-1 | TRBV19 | CASSNRGPTEAFF
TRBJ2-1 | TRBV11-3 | CASSFREAPNNEQFF
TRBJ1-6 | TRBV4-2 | CASSHLRPGDSNSPLHF
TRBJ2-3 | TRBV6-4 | CASSDSVTDTQYF
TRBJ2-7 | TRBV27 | CASSPHSGNRYEQYF
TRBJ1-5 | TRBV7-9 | CASSAQGLNQPQHF
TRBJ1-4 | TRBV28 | CASSFFRGEFNEKLFF
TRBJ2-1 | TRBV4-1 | CASSPRSSDEQFF
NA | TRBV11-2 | CASSLTEQYF
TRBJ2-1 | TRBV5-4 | CASSLVEGSEQFF
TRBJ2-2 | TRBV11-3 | CASSERASGRAAGELFF
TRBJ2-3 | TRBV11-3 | CASSLDWGRGDTQYF
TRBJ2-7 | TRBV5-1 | CASASRAGVEQYF
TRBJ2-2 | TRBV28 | CASSFRGVGTGELFF
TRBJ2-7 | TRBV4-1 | CASSSRTSGRGGHEQYF
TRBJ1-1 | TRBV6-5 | CASSWTNSNTEAFF
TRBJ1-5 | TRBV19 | CASSMARNSYSNQPQHF
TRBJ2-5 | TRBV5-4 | CASSLQEAKETQYF
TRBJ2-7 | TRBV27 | CASSAGHSYEQYF
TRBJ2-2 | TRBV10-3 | CATTGTQMLSNTGELFF
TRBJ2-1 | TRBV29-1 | CSGGGAGLAGVYNEQFF
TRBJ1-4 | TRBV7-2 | CASSLAKRGREKLFF
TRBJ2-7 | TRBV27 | CASRPPPGLAGGGDEQYF
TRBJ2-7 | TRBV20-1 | CSAKGVHEQYF
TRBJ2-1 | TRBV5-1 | CASSLGLRKQFF